Presented here are 7 T cell receptor beta chains from one specimen sequenced in a study of CD4 T cells in relation to SARS-CoV-2 and coronaviruses. This table comes from immunoSEQ multiplex PCR, and its TCRdb copy is limited to in-frame clones, with some not included. The profile shows roughly 61,000 clones, roughly 90% of them singletons. The unexposed donors gave CD4+ T cells in about 2011-2019, prior to COVID-19. Input material: memory CD4+ T cells from PBMCs. The receptors originated from a human donor in good health.

This chain links TRBV7-9 with TRBJ2-2, with a possible D match to TRBD1 (6 bases). Germline CDR1 is SEHNR and CDR2 is FQNEAQ (reference sequence). The CDR3 consists of 16 residues. V was trimmed by 0 bases and J by 4 bases, leaving 12 bases between them. Written as DNA, the CDR3 is TGTGCCAGCAGCTTAGCGCGACAGGTTACCACCGGGGAGCTGTTTTTT. Protein: CASSLARQVTTGELFF. The full variable domain, completed using reference TRBV7-9 and TRBJ2-2, is DTGVSQNPRHKITKRGQNVTFRCDPISEHNRLYWYRQTLGQGPEFLTYFQNEAQLEKSRLLSDRFSAERPKGSFSTLEIQRTEQGDSAMYLCASSLARQVTTGELFFGEGSRLTVL.

This rearrangement joins TRBV10-2 to TRBJ1-5, with D uncertain. CDR1 is WSHSY, CDR2 SAAADI, per germline. V lost 0 bases and J 3 bases, leaving 9 bases between the germline ends. This CDR3 comprises 15 residues. The CDR3 DNA follows: TGCGCCAGCAGTGAGTCGAATTTAAACAATCAGCCCCAGCATTTT. Amino acids: CASSESNLNNQPQHF.

This chain joins TRBV21-1 and TRBJ2-1. TRBV21-1 is a listed pseudogene. The CDR3 consists of 17 residues. CDR3 sequence: CASSKTPSSSSYNEQFF. The CDR3 DNA reads TGTGCCAGCAGCAAAACCCCCAGCTCAAGCTCCTACAATGAGCAGTTCTTC.

This chain connects TRBV3-1 (or the pseudogene TRBV3-2) to TRBJ2-7; D possibly corresponds to TRBD2 (6 bases). Trimming took 4 bases from V and 3 from J, leaving 16 bases between them. The length of the CDR3 is 15 residues. Per the germline V gene, CDR1 is LGHDT and CDR2 is YNNKEL (reference sequence). The CDR3 DNA reads TGTGCCAGCAGCCCCCGGGACTCCCTGATCTACGAGCAGTACTTC. Translating gives CASSPRDSLIYEQYF.

CDR3 amino acids: CATSDFTGRTGTDTQYF. The CDR3 coding sequence is TGTGCCACCAGTGATTTCACTGGTAGGACAGGCACAGATACGCAGTATTTT. This chain connects TRBV24-1 to TRBJ2-3, with D maybe TRBD1 (6 bases). V was cut by 1 base and J by 1 base, with 14 bases left in between. The CDR3 length is 17 residues. CDR1 KGHDR and CDR2 SFDVKD come from the germline V gene.

J is TRBJ2-5 and V is TRBV18; the D gene could be TRBD1 or TRBD2 (6 bases each). Trimming shortened V by 1 base and J by 3 bases, and 15 bases separated the two germline ends. This CDR3 comprises 16 residues. In germline, CDR1 is KGHSH, CDR2 LQKENI. The chain's CDR3 is CASSPRRGVGEETQYF. CDR3 in DNA: TGTGCCAGCTCACCACGGAGGGGGGTAGGAGAAGAGACCCAGTACTTC. The full variable domain, in which reference TRBV18 and TRBJ2-5 provide the parts outside the CDR3, is NAGVMQNPRHLVRRRGQEARLRCSPMKGHSHVYWYRQLPEEGLKFMVYLQKENIIDESGMPKERFSAEFPKEGPSILRIQQVVRGDSAAYFCASSPRRGVGEETQYFGPGTRLLVL.

The CDR3 DNA sequence: TGCAGTGCTAGCGACTCTGAGCAGTTCTTC. It translates to CSASDSEQFF. This chain uses TRBV20-1 with TRBJ2-1; D remains ambiguous. The V end lost 3 bases, the J end lost 9 bases, and 6 bases lay between the germline ends. This CDR3 has 10 residues. CDR1 and CDR2 (germline): DFQATT, SNEGSKA (reference sequence).